This entry lists 25 T cell receptor beta chains sequenced from one sample in a study of technical replicates of blood from a few donors (dated by TCRdb to the late 2010s). Library generation was performed with the immunoSEQ multiplex PCR assay. As stored in TCRdb, this immuneACCESS dataset retains in-frame rearrangements with V and J assigned. A fraction of the clones does not appear; measured against another copy, unresolved V genes explain less than half of the discrepancy, and the remainder lacks a known reason. The sample table records tens of thousands of clones; around 93% of these occur just once. The top ten clones comprise 0.2% to 0.25% of the sample. The sequenced material came from T cells isolated from PBMCs. Source of these receptors: a human donor in good health.

The chain's CDR3 is CASSFRGSGRGLFF. The DNA of the CDR3 is TGTGCCAGCAGTTTCCGGGGTAGCGGGAGGGGGCTGTTTTTT. This chain uses TRBV27 with TRBJ2-2, with 11 bases identical to TRBD2. With V trimmed by 3 bases and J by 13 bases, 7 bases remained unmatched. The CDR3 is 14 residues long. Germline loops: CDR1 MNHEY, CDR2 SMNVEV (reference sequence).

The J gene is TRBJ2-1, the V gene TRBV6-1, with D unresolved. V was shortened by 1 base and J by 6 bases, with 10 bases between the two germline ends. This CDR3 has 14 residues. The germline CDR1 and CDR2 sequences are MNHNS and SASEGT. CDR3 DNA: TGTGCCAGCAGTGAAGTATTAGCTGGCAATGAGCAGTTCTTC. This gives the protein CASSEVLAGNEQFF.

This chain connects TRBV11-2 to TRBJ1-2, with TRBD1 matching 9 bases. The trim removed 5 bases at V and 3 bases at J, leaving 4 bases unmatched. The CDR3 spans 14 residues. CDR1 and CDR2 from the germline V gene are SGHAT and FQNNGV. DNA of the CDR3: TGTGCCAGCAGCCTGGGACAGGGTTACTATGGCTACACCTTC. Residues: CASSLGQGYYGYTF.

In this sample, this clone turned up once. CDR3 sequence reads: CASSLWGRGQNFFGNQPQHF. In nucleotides, the CDR3 is TGTGCCAGCAGCTTATGGGGCAGGGGGCAAAATTTCTTCGGCAATCAGCCCCAGCATTTT. This sequence joins TRBV7-8 and TRBJ1-5; 8 nucleotides agree with TRBD1. The CDR3 covers 20 residues. Germline CDR1 SGHVS, CDR2 FQNEAQ. The junction had 17 bases not matched to a gene; V was cut back by 2 bases and J by 2 bases. The full variable domain, in which reference TRBV7-8 and TRBJ1-5 provide the parts outside the CDR3, is GAGVSQSPRYKVAKRGQDVALRCDPISGHVSLFWYQQALGQGPEFLTYFQNEAQLDKSGLPSDRFFAERPEGSVSTLKIQRTQQEDSAVYLCASSLWGRGQNFFGNQPQHFGDGTRLSIL.

The genes are TRBV6-4 and TRBJ2-1; 9 bases match TRBD2. The CDR3 runs 18 residues. J lost 3 bases, V lost 4 bases, and 13 bases had no gene match. CDR1 is MRHNA, CDR2 SNTAGT, per germline. In nucleotides, the CDR3 is TGTGCCAGCAGTGGATTAGCGGGGGTGAATAGATACTACAATGAGCAGTTCTTC. Protein sequence: CASSGLAGVNRYYNEQFF.

The chain uses TRBV18 and TRBJ1-3, with D possibly being TRBD1 (6 bases). This CDR3 comprises 15 residues. From germline, CDR1 is KGHSH and CDR2 LQKENI. The germline V and J ends were trimmed by 3 bases and 0 bases, with 9 bases remaining between them. The DNA of the CDR3 is TGTGCCAGCTCACCTCGACAGGCCTCTGGAAACACCATATATTTT. Translation gives CASSPRQASGNTIYF.

The rearrangement uses TRBV5-1 and TRBJ2-1; 8 nucleotides align to TRBD1. Germline V CDR1 and CDR2: SGHRS, YFSETQ. After removal of 5 bases from V and 0 bases from J, the junction contained 1 base not matched to a gene. CDR3 length: 14 amino acids. The CDR3 nucleotides read TGCGCCAGCAGACAGGGGGACTCCTACAATGAGCAGTTCTTC. This sequence encodes CASRQGDSYNEQFF.

V is TRBV19 and J is TRBJ2-3; maybe TRBD1 (6 bases). Germline V gene sequence: CDR1 LNHDA, CDR2 SQIVND (reference sequence). V lost 9 bases to trimming and J lost 1 base, with 8 bases between them. The CDR3 runs to 12 residues. DNA for the CDR3: TGTGCCAGCGAGGGGGGCACAGATACGCAGTATTTT. It codes for CASEGGTDTQYF. The complete variable domain, with remaining parts taken from reference TRBV19 and TRBJ2-3, reads DGGITQSPKYLFRKEGQNVTLSCEQNLNHDAMYWYRQDPGQGLRLIYYSQIVNDFQKGDIAEGYSVSREKKESFPLTVTSAQKNPTAFYLCASEGGTDTQYFGPGTRLTVL.

J is TRBJ1-2 and V is TRBV28; TRBD1 agrees at 9 bases. Losses at the gene ends were 8 bases for V and 3 bases for J; bases not matched to a gene: 16. This CDR3 region has 17 residues. Germline CDR1 reads MDHEN; CDR2 reads SYDVKM. CDR3 sequence: CASLGTPLGQGYYGYTF. CDR3 nucleotide sequence: TGTGCCAGCTTAGGAACTCCCTTGGGACAGGGATACTATGGCTACACCTTC.

In DNA form, the CDR3 reads TGTGCCAGCAGTCTTACTGGGGCGGGGGAGACCCAGTACTTC. It codes for CASSLTGAGETQYF. The chain employs TRBV5-6 and TRBJ2-5; D might be TRBD2 (6 bases). Between the trimmed V and J ends, which lost 5 bases and 5 bases, there was a span of 16 bases. Looked up from germline, CDR1 is SGHDT and CDR2 is YYEEEE. The CDR3 runs 14 residues.

The CDR3 here is CARADRETEKLFF. CDR3 DNA sequence: TGTGCCAGAGCGGACAGGGAGACTGAAAAACTGTTTTTT. V is TRBV2 and J is TRBJ1-4; 8 bases are a match to TRBD1. Germline values: CDR1 SNHLY, CDR2 FYNNEI. This CDR3 region has 13 residues. V was clipped by 9 bases and J by 7 bases; unmatched bases: 7.

The gene calls are TRBV7-9 and TRBJ2-1; 7 bases line up with TRBD2. J gave up 0 bases and V 5 bases, and 7 bases lay outside the gene matches. This CDR3 has 16 amino acids. Germline CDR1 reads SEHNR; CDR2 reads FQNEAQ (reference sequence). CDR3 sequence reads: CASSGASGTSYNEQFF. The CDR3 DNA follows: TGTGCCAGCAGCGGGGCTAGCGGTACCTCCTACAATGAGCAGTTCTTC.

V and J are TRBV6-1 and TRBJ2-1; 8 nucleotides match TRBD2. CDR1 and CDR2 from the germline V gene are MNHNS and SASEGT. Germline trimming cut 4 bases from V and 5 bases from J; bases unmatched to any gene: 10. The CDR3 spans 16 residues. The CDR3 bases are TGTGCCAGCAGTGCCCCTCTAGCGGGCTTCGACAATGAGCAGTTCTTC. Its protein is CASSAPLAGFDNEQFF.

The V call is TRBV7-9, the J call TRBJ2-3, with TRBD1 as a possible D gene (5 bases). V shed 0 bases and J shed 6 bases, with 7 bases lying between them. The germline gives CDR1 SEHNR, CDR2 FQNEAQ (reference sequence). The CDR3 extends over 13 amino acids. The CDR3 nucleotides read TGTGCCAGCAGCTTAGCAGGGGTGGATACGCAGTATTTT. It encodes CASSLAGVDTQYF.

The genes are TRBV29-1 and TRBJ2-3; TRBD2 matches at 11 bases. The V segment lost 8 bases and the J segment 0 bases; nucleotides outside the gene matches: 19. Germline lookup yields CDR1 SQVTM and CDR2 ANQGSEA. The CDR3 is made up of 19 amino acids. The CDR3 DNA is TGCAGCTTAAGGGACACGCCGGGACTAGCGGAGACTAGCACAGATACGCAGTATTTT. Translation: CSLRDTPGLAETSTDTQYF.

This chain joins TRBV19 and TRBJ1-5, with a possible D match to TRBD1 (6 bases). The CDR3 has 16 amino acids. V was cut by 7 bases and J by 3 bases, with 19 bases left in between. CDR1 and CDR2 (germline): LNHDA, SQIVND (reference sequence). CDR3 in DNA: TGTGCCAGTACTCGAGGCGTGGGGGCCAACAATCAGCCCCAGCATTTT. It specifies CASTRGVGANNQPQHF.

The chain combines TRBV6-5 with TRBJ2-3; a weak D match, TRBD1 (6 bases). The germline V gene has CDR1 MNHEY and CDR2 SVGAGI. This CDR3 spans 13 amino acids. Trimming removed 9 bases from V and 5 bases from J, with 15 bases in between. The CDR3 sequence is CASSTRGKDTQYF. DNA for the CDR3: TGTGCCAGTTCGACAAGGGGGAAAGATACGCAGTATTTT.

This chain joins TRBV30 and TRBJ1-5, with D maybe TRBD1 (6 bases). This CDR3 region has 15 residues. Trimming cost V 1 base and J 0 bases, with 10 bases left between them. CDR1 and CDR2 from the germline V gene are GTSNPN and SVGIG (reference sequence). This CDR3 is CAWSGQVYSNQPQHF. The CDR3, as DNA: TGTGCCTGGAGTGGACAGGTCTATAGCAATCAGCCCCAGCATTTT.

V is TRBV19 and J is TRBJ1-2; 7 bases line up with TRBD1. This CDR3 comprises 15 residues. Trimming at V came to 2 bases and at J to 4 bases, leaving 7 bases not matched to a gene. Germline V CDR1 and CDR2: LNHDA, SQIVND (reference sequence). CDR3 in amino acids: CASSIRGQATYGYTF. The DNA for the CDR3 is TGTGCCAGTAGTATACGTGGACAGGCTACCTATGGCTACACCTTC.

The rearrangement joins TRBV5-6 to TRBJ1-2; possible D gene TRBD1, 5 bases. The CDR3 is 15 amino acids. The germline CDR1 and CDR2 sequences are SGHDT and YYEEEE. Trimming took 3 bases from V and 2 from J, leaving 14 bases between them. The CDR3 loop is CASSYSGSQNYGYTF. CDR3 DNA sequence: TGTGCCAGCAGCTACTCAGGGTCTCAGAACTATGGCTACACCTTC.

This sequence joins TRBV2 and TRBJ2-5; a possible D gene is TRBD2 (5 bases). The CDR3 contains 13 residues. From germline, CDR1 is SNHLY and CDR2 FYNNEI. Between the trimmed V and J ends, which lost 1 base and 7 bases, there was a span of 10 bases. The chain's CDR3 is CASSEGERVTQYF. The DNA for the CDR3 is TGTGCCAGCAGTGAAGGGGAGAGGGTGACCCAGTACTTC. Together with reference TRBV2 and TRBJ2-5, the CDR3 gives the full variable domain: EPEVTQTPSHQVTQMGQEVILRCVPISNHLYFYWYRQILGQKVEFLVSFYNNEISEKSEIFDDQFSVERPDGSNFTLKIRSTKLEDSAMYFCASSEGERVTQYFGPGTRLLVL.

The gene calls are TRBV7-9 and TRBJ1-2; 10 nucleotides match TRBD1. Trimming took 3 bases from V and 6 from J; bases not matched to a gene: 4. CDR1 is SEHNR, CDR2 FQNEAQ, per germline (reference sequence). The CDR3 totals 14 residues. CDR3 sequence (DNA): TGTGCCAGCAGCTTGGGAGGGACAGGGGATGGCTACACCTTC. This translates into CASSLGGTGDGYTF.

The chain joins TRBV2 to TRBJ2-1; maybe TRBD2 (5 bases). The ends were cut back, 8 bases at V and 5 bases at J, with 16 bases in the middle. Per germline, CDR1 SNHLY and CDR2 FYNNEI. The CDR3 runs to 14 residues. The CDR3 here is CASHSPGKNNEQFF. CDR3 DNA sequence: TGTGCCAGCCATAGTCCGGGAAAAAACAATGAGCAGTTCTTC.

This clone occurred a few times. V usage is TRBV2 and J usage is TRBJ2-1, with 8 bases aligning to TRBD2. CDR1 and CDR2 from the germline V gene are SNHLY and FYNNEI. The trim removed 4 bases at V and 7 bases at J, leaving 9 bases unmatched. The CDR3 extends over 15 amino acids. The CDR3 DNA reads TGTGCCAGCAGTGTGGCCGGGACTAGAAGAAATGAGCAGTTCTTC. It specifies CASSVAGTRRNEQFF.

Here the CDR3 reads CASSQQGAQGAEAFF. The CDR3 region has the DNA TGTGCCAGCAGCCAACAGGGAGCGCAGGGTGCTGAAGCTTTCTTT. The V gene is TRBV27, the J gene TRBJ1-1; perhaps TRBD1 as D (6 bases). V was pared by 6 bases and J by 6 bases, with 20 bases between. In germline, CDR1 is MNHEY, CDR2 SMNVEV (reference sequence). The CDR3 has 15 residues.